This T cell receptor beta chain was sequenced in a study of blood T cell repertoires in COVID-19. About the research overall: The United States, Italy and Spain were the sources of the acute and convalescent COVID-19 samples. Sample material is recorded as cDNA or gDNA derived from T cells, B-cell-depleted T cells, or PBMCs.

Sequencing was performed with immunoSEQ multiplex PCR; in TCRdb, only in-frame clones are kept and a portion is missing. Altogether roughly 100,000 clones are present, over 80% being singletons, with the ten largest covering more than 14%. CDR1 and CDR2 from the germline V gene are SQVTM and ANQGSEA. The CDR3 sequence is 13 residues long. V was pared by 7 bases and J by 4 bases, with 4 bases of the junction left unmatched. This sequence was found in a man aged 45-65 years with acute or convalescent COVID-19. The rearrangement uses TRBV29-1 and TRBJ2-7; 13 bases map to TRBD2. Sequenced sample: peripheral blood. CDR3 sequence reads: CSAAGLAGYEQYF. In DNA form, the CDR3 reads TGCAGCGCCGCGGGACTAGCGGGATACGAGCAGTACTTC.